What follows are 29 T cell receptor beta chains derived from one specimen sequenced in a study of T-cell memory formation after mild COVID-19. TCRdb ran MiXCR on the 5' RACE reads and lists one entry per CDR3 protein. This table holds 120,000 to 150,000 distinct CDR3 sequences, approximately 21% found once. The sample consisted of PBMCs or a T cell subset sorted from them (not recorded which). The receptor set was obtained from an adult woman who had mild COVID-19 (a few samples of this study predate the infection). Cell type and time point are not known.

The rearrangement links TRBV6-2 or TRBV6-3 to TRBJ2-7, with 8 bases that match TRBD2. This CDR3 spans 13 amino acids. CDR1 and CDR2 from the germline V gene are MNHEY and SVGEGT. Germline trimming cut 6 bases from V and 1 base from J; bases unmatched to any gene: 2. The CDR3 DNA is TGTGCCAGCAGATCTAGCGGGTCCTACGAGCAGTACTTC. It is translated as CASRSSGSYEQYF.

This clonotype was recorded many times. The chain couples TRBV12-3 or TRBV12-4 to TRBJ1-5, with 9 bases identical to TRBD1. This CDR3 is 14 amino acids long. The ends lost 3 bases at V and 4 bases at J; junction bases unmatched: 1. The CDR3 coding sequence is TGTGCCAGCAGTTTGGGGACAGGGAATCAGCCCCAGCATTTT. Residues: CASSLGTGNQPQHF.

The chain uses TRBV5-1 and TRBJ2-7, with 7 positions matching TRBD1. V gave up 4 bases and J gave up 0 bases; unmatched junction bases: 7. The CDR3 is made up of 15 amino acids. Germline V CDR1 and CDR2: SGHRS, YFSETQ. Here the CDR3 reads CASSPWTGPSYEQYF. The CDR3 region has the DNA TGCGCCAGCAGCCCGTGGACAGGACCCTCCTACGAGCAGTACTTC.

The rearrangement joins TRBV20-1 to TRBJ2-1, with 10 positions matching TRBD2. The V gene end was trimmed by 6 bases and the J gene end by 4 bases; junction bases not matched to a gene: 6. This CDR3 is 14 amino acids long. CDR1 and CDR2 from the germline V gene are DFQATT and SNEGSKA (reference sequence). The CDR3 coding sequence is TGCAGTGCAAGGGGACTAGCGTTATACAATGAGCAGTTCTTC. Protein product: CSARGLALYNEQFF.

This clonotype appeared a few times. This sequence joins TRBV6-2 or TRBV6-3 and TRBJ2-3; tentatively, D is TRBD1 (6 bases). The germline gives CDR1 MNHEY, CDR2 SVGEGT. There are 16 residues in the CDR3. The ends were cut back, 5 bases at V and 0 bases at J, with 15 bases in the middle. The CDR3 nucleotides read TGTGCCAGCAGTAGAACAGGGACAAGTAGCACAGATACGCAGTATTTT. It yields the protein CASSRTGTSSTDTQYF.

This clonotype was counted a few times. The chain employs TRBV9 and TRBJ2-1; D might be TRBD1 (6 bases). Trimming pared 0 bases from V and 1 base from J, leaving 11 bases between. CDR1 SGDLS and CDR2 YYNGEE come from the germline V gene. The CDR3 length is 16 residues. CDR3 protein: CASSVASRGSYNEQFF. The CDR3 bases are TGTGCCAGCAGCGTAGCGAGCAGGGGTTCCTACAATGAGCAGTTCTTC.

This clonotype was detected only a few times. This chain uses TRBV20-1 with TRBJ2-7; 8 positions match TRBD2. The CDR3 covers 13 residues. V gave up 3 bases and J gave up 3 bases; unmatched junction bases: 4. Per the germline V gene, CDR1 is DFQATT and CDR2 is SNEGSKA (reference sequence). This CDR3 is CSASAGGGYEQYF. CDR3 DNA sequence: TGCAGTGCTAGCGCGGGAGGCGGCTACGAGCAGTACTTC.

The CDR3 loop reads CASSRLDPPWEQYF. The CDR3 coding sequence is TGTGCCAGCAGCCGACTTGATCCCCCCTGGGAGCAGTACTTC. The rearrangement joins TRBV7-2 to TRBJ2-7; the D is unclear. Germline V gene lookup returns CDR1 SGHTA and CDR2 FQGNSA. V was clipped by 5 bases and J by 7 bases, with 18 bases between them. The CDR3 is made up of 14 amino acids.

The J gene is TRBJ1-3, the V gene TRBV7-6; TRBD1 aligns across 8 bases. J gave up 3 bases and V 2 bases, and 9 bases lay outside the gene matches. Germline V gene sequence: CDR1 SGHVS, CDR2 FNYEAQ. The CDR3 extends over 17 amino acids. CDR3 loop: CASSLSLGTGRGNTIYF. Here the CDR3 DNA reads TGTGCCAGCAGCTTATCGCTGGGGACAGGCCGTGGAAACACCATATATTTT.

This clonotype was detected ten times or more. The V call is TRBV7-9, the J call TRBJ2-7; the match to TRBD1 covers 8 bases. The CDR3 sequence is 15 residues long. Trimming cost V 2 bases and J 5 bases; bases outside gene matches: 8. The V gene's germline CDR1 is SEHNR and CDR2 FQNEAQ (reference sequence). This CDR3 reads CASSLRQGARDEQYF. DNA of the CDR3: TGTGCCAGCAGCTTAAGGCAGGGGGCGAGAGACGAGCAGTACTTC.

J is TRBJ1-2 and V is TRBV7-2; the D gene is possibly TRBD1 (5 bases). V was pared by 5 bases and J by 14 bases, with 24 bases between. CDR1 is SGHTA and CDR2 is FQGNSA in the germline V gene. The CDR3 totals 14 residues. The CDR3 DNA reads as TGTGCCAGCAGCCAAGCGGCGACCACGGGGGAGTCTACCTTC. Encoded protein: CASSQAATTGESTF.

This clonotype has more than one count but fewer than ten. The chain combines TRBV5-1 with TRBJ2-7, with 8 bases matching TRBD2. With 6 bases clipped from V and 3 bases from J, the junction kept 5 bases outside the gene matches. Germline values: CDR1 SGHRS, CDR2 YFSETQ. CDR3 length: 13 amino acids. In nucleotides, the CDR3 is TGCGCCAGCAAGCCGAGCGGGGGCTACGAGCAGTACTTC. Translating gives CASKPSGGYEQYF. Using reference TRBV5-1 and TRBJ2-7 for the parts outside the CDR3, the full variable domain is KAGVTQTPRYLIKTRGQQVTLSCSPISGHRSVSWYQQTPGQGLQFLFEYFSETQRNKGNFPGRFSGRQFSNSRSEMNVSTLELGDSALYLCASKPSGGYEQYFGPGTRLTVT.

This clonotype was counted only a few times. CDR3 nucleotide sequence: TGTGCCAGCAGCTTAGTACCCACGGCCGGGGGGGCTACAGATACGCAGTATTTT. It encodes CASSLVPTAGGATDTQYF. The rearrangement uses TRBV7-6 and TRBJ2-3; 8 bases map to TRBD2. The trim removed 1 base at V and 3 bases at J, leaving 12 bases unmatched. Germline-derived CDR1 and CDR2 are SGHVS and FNYEAQ. The CDR3 length is 18 residues. The full variable domain, its missing parts supplied by reference TRBV7-6 and TRBJ2-3, is GAGVSQSPRYKVTKRGQDVALRCDPISGHVSLYWYRQALGQGPEFLTYFNYEAQQDKSGLPNDRFSAERPEGSISTLTIQRTEQRDSAMYRCASSLVPTAGGATDTQYFGPGTRLTVL.

The J gene is TRBJ1-5, the V gene TRBV29-1; D ambiguous. The germline gives CDR1 SQVTM, CDR2 ANQGSEA. V dropped 6 bases and J dropped 4 bases, with 4 bases sitting between them. This CDR3 is 10 amino acids long. CDR3 nucleotide sequence: TGCAGCGTCCGGAATCAGCCCCAGCATTTT. Encoded protein: CSVRNQPQHF.

The chain is built from TRBV20-1 and TRBJ1-4, with a tentative D call TRBD1 (5 bases). CDR3 length: 14 amino acids. The V end lost 0 bases, the J end lost 0 bases, and 5 bases lay between the germline ends. The germline V gene has CDR1 DFQATT and CDR2 SNEGSKA (reference sequence). The CDR3 is CSAREGATNEKLFF. The CDR3 DNA reads as TGCAGTGCTAGAGAAGGGGCAACTAATGAAAAACTGTTTTTT.

The CDR3 nucleotides are TGTGCCAGCAAACTCCTAGCGCAACCCTACAATGAGCAGTTCTTC. It translates to CASKLLAQPYNEQFF. This chain connects TRBV6-2 or TRBV6-3 to TRBJ2-1; D may be TRBD2 (6 bases). CDR3 size: 15 residues. V was cut by 7 bases and J by 2 bases, with 15 bases left in between. Germline CDR1 MNHEY, CDR2 SVGEGT.

This clonotype has a handful of counts. The chain carries TRBV5-1 and TRBJ2-6, with unresolved D. Trimming cost V 4 bases and J 0 bases, with 11 bases left between them. This CDR3 is built from 16 residues. The germline V gene encodes CDR1 SGHRS and CDR2 YFSETQ. The CDR3, as DNA: TGCGCCAGCAGCCCGCAGACCGTCTCTGGGGCCAACGTCCTGACTTTC. The encoded protein is CASSPQTVSGANVLTF. Using reference TRBV5-1 and TRBJ2-6 for the parts outside the CDR3, the full variable domain is KAGVTQTPRYLIKTRGQQVTLSCSPISGHRSVSWYQQTPGQGLQFLFEYFSETQRNKGNFPGRFSGRQFSNSRSEMNVSTLELGDSALYLCASSPQTVSGANVLTFGAGSRLTVL.

V usage is TRBV20-1 and J usage is TRBJ2-3; the match to TRBD2 covers 9 bases. This CDR3 is 15 amino acids long. The germline V gene has CDR1 DFQATT and CDR2 SNEGSKA (reference sequence). The trim removed 0 bases at V and 2 bases at J, leaving 3 bases unmatched. The CDR3 is CSARDPSGATDTQYF. The CDR3 DNA sequence: TGCAGTGCTAGAGATCCTAGCGGGGCCACAGATACGCAGTATTTT.

This chain links TRBV15 with TRBJ2-1, with 9 positions matching TRBD2. The CDR3 totals 15 residues. In germline, CDR1 is LNHNV, CDR2 YYDKDF (reference sequence). Trimming removed 1 base from V and 7 bases from J; junction bases left unmatched: 5. The CDR3 protein is CATSRVSGSGNEQFF. The CDR3 coding sequence is TGTGCCACCAGCAGAGTTAGCGGGAGTGGAAATGAGCAGTTCTTC.

V is TRBV24-1 and J is TRBJ2-2; the D gene is possibly TRBD1 (6 bases). This CDR3 contains 15 residues. Looked up from germline, CDR1 is KGHDR and CDR2 is SFDVKD. V was cut by 8 bases and J by 4 bases, with 16 bases left in between. DNA of the CDR3: TGTGCCACCAATCCGGGACACACTCTCACCGGGGAGCTGTTTTTT. This gives the protein CATNPGHTLTGELFF.

This clonotype was counted a few times. The chain couples TRBV24-1 to TRBJ1-5; D is possibly TRBD1 (5 bases). V was pared by 1 base and J by 10 bases, with 10 bases between. Germline CDR1 reads KGHDR; CDR2 reads SFDVKD. The length of the CDR3 is 13 residues. CDR3 nucleotide sequence: TGTGCCACCAGTGATTTTGGGGGAAAACCCCAGCATTTT. Residues: CATSDFGGKPQHF.

This chain uses TRBV3-1 with TRBJ1-2; no clear D gene. Between the trimmed V and J ends, which lost 2 bases and 8 bases, there was a span of 9 bases. From germline, CDR1 is LGHDT and CDR2 YNNKEL (reference sequence). This CDR3 has 12 residues. CDR3 protein: CASSQLGNGYTF. The CDR3 DNA reads TGTGCCAGCAGCCAACTGGGTAACGGCTACACCTTC.

In this sample, this clonotype turned up a few times. The rearrangement links TRBV20-1 to TRBJ2-5; perhaps TRBD1 as D (6 bases). Between the trimmed V and J ends, which lost 0 bases and 5 bases, there was a span of 10 bases. The length of the CDR3 is 13 residues. Germline V gene data show CDR1 as DFQATT and CDR2 as SNEGSKA (reference sequence). As DNA, the CDR3 is TGCAGTGCTAGAGATCAGGGGATGGAGACCCAGTACTTC. It specifies CSARDQGMETQYF.

This clonotype was found a few times. The chain employs TRBV5-1 and TRBJ2-1, with 7 bases matching TRBD2. Germline V gene sequence: CDR1 SGHRS, CDR2 YFSETQ. After removal of 0 bases from V and 2 bases from J, the junction contained 2 bases not matched to a gene. This CDR3 region has 15 residues. The CDR3 protein is CASSLDGGTYNEQFF. As DNA, the CDR3 is TGCGCCAGCAGCTTGGACGGGGGGACCTACAATGAGCAGTTCTTC.

This clonotype was seen at least ten times. The chain employs TRBV4-1 and TRBJ2-3, with TRBD1 matching 8 bases. The J segment lost 5 bases and the V segment lost 3 bases, leaving 7 bases of the junction unmatched. CDR3 length: 15 residues. Germline CDR1 MGHRA, CDR2 YSYEKL. CDR3 nucleotides: TGCGCCAGCAGCCACGACGGACAGGGAATAGATACGCAGTATTTT. This sequence encodes CASSHDGQGIDTQYF.

The chain joins TRBV12-3 or TRBV12-4 to TRBJ2-3; 7 bases are a match to TRBD2. The CDR3 sequence is 15 residues long. The ends lost 4 bases at V and 3 bases at J; junction bases unmatched: 7. The CDR3 spells CASSSDGSGTDTQYF. Here the CDR3 DNA reads TGTGCCAGCAGTTCAGATGGTAGCGGGACAGATACGCAGTATTTT.

V gene TRBV24-1 combines with J gene TRBJ2-1; TRBD2 aligns across 12 bases. Trimming at V came to 5 bases and at J to 5 bases, leaving 6 bases not matched to a gene. CDR1 is KGHDR, CDR2 SFDVKD, per germline. CDR3 length: 16 amino acids. CDR3 sequence (DNA): TGTGCCACCAGTGCCCCGACTAGCGGGAGCCACAATGAGCAGTTCTTC. It translates to CATSAPTSGSHNEQFF.

This chain links TRBV7-2 with TRBJ2-3; 9 bases match TRBD2. Germline-derived CDR1 and CDR2 are SGHTA and FQGNSA. V lost 1 base and J lost 4; bases outside the gene matches: 12. CDR3 length: 18 residues. CDR3 nucleotides: TGTGCCAGCAGCTTAGTGTGGGCGGGAGGGTTATCGGCAGATACGCAGTATTTT. Protein sequence: CASSLVWAGGLSADTQYF.

This clonotype has just a few counts. This chain connects TRBV24-1 to TRBJ2-7; TRBD2 agrees at 15 bases. The length of the CDR3 is 15 residues. Germline trimming cut 5 bases from V and 4 bases from J; bases unmatched to any gene: 2. Germline CDR1 and CDR2: KGHDR and SFDVKD. CDR3 in DNA: TGTGCCACCAGTGTCGGGACTAGCGGGAGGTACGAGCAGTACTTC. Its translation is CATSVGTSGRYEQYF.